This T cell receptor beta chain was obtained from a study of T-cell reconstitution after alpha-beta-depleted transplantation in children. TCRbeta library construction was performed incorporating unique molecular identifiers. TCRdb re-called the PCR reads through MiXCR, storing one row per CDR3 protein. The sample holds 500,000 to 600,000 distinct CDR3 sequences; 27% are singletons and the top ten take about a third. The CDR3 loop spans 13 amino acids. CDR1 is DFQATT and CDR2 is SNEGSKA in the germline V gene (reference sequence). V lost 5 bases, J lost 4 bases, and 6 bases stayed unmatched. Whole-study findings and limits: Counts and diversity of T cells one year after transplant came mostly from newly produced T cells. Two months or so post-transplant, alpha-beta T cells reportedly derived from several hundred expanded graft clones. High day-60 TCRbeta diversity in some patients came from surviving recipient T cells and thymic progenitors.

Details on this clonotype: Its antigen is undetermined.

The chain uses TRBV20-1 and TRBJ1-2; 8 bases agree with TRBD1. The input for sequencing was PBMCs, taken before TCRalphabeta/CD19-depleted stem cell transplant. The clonotype originates from a boy younger than two with Wiskott-Aldrich syndrome, due to receive a stem cell transplant. Here the CDR3 reads CSAGHRGAYGYTF. The CDR3 DNA follows: TGCAGTGCTGGACACAGGGGGGCCTATGGCTACACCTTC.